This note documents a single TCR beta chain sequence. The target antigen is unknown. This entry comes from a study of Tregs in tolerant kidney transplant recipients. Study-wide results and limits: The small number of patients limits these findings pending further validation. Expanding Tregs on activated donor B cells appeared to best identify donor-specific TCRbeta clones.

The protocol was immunoSEQ multiplex PCR, while the TCRdb copy is restricted to in-frame clones and leaves out a portion. This table has 240,000 or so clones, roughly 84% appearing once. The CDR3 is 17 amino acids. Germline CDR1 is KGHSH and CDR2 is LQKENI. Trimming at V came to 4 bases and at J to 4 bases, leaving 8 bases not matched to a gene. CD4+CD25+CD127- Tregs, CD4+CD25- non-Tregs, CD4 and CD8 cells were sorted. The sequenced material came from CD4+ T cells from blood. The TCR comes from a human donor in good health. This chain connects TRBV18 to TRBJ2-2; 11 bases are a match to TRBD2. The CDR3 reads CASSQLLAGAGTGELFF. The CDR3 coding sequence is TGTGCCAGCTCACAATTACTAGCGGGAGCGGGCACCGGGGAGCTGTTTTTT.